This T cell receptor (beta chain) was identified during a study of response to subunit inactivated influenza vaccine. In TCRdb, the RT-PCR reads were re-called with MiXCR into one record per CDR3 protein. The sample has 610,000 or so distinct CDR3 sequences; approximately 14% are singletons. The sequence was collected from a man aged 45-65 years who received an inactivated influenza vaccine. This specimen was PBMCs from blood, taken 12 days after vaccination.

DNA for the CDR3: TGTGCCAGCAGCTTAAGCGTCAATCAGCCCCAGCATTTT. Translated: CASSLSVNQPQHF. This sequence joins TRBV7-9 and TRBJ1-5; no definite D call. V lost 2 bases and J lost 3, with 5 bases in between. Per germline, CDR1 SEHNR and CDR2 FQNEAQ (reference sequence). This CDR3 contains 13 residues. Full variable domain (rest looked up from reference TRBV7-9 and TRBJ1-5): DTGVSQNPRHKITKRGQNVTFRCDPISEHNRLYWYRQTLGQGPEFLTYFQNEAQLEKSRLLSDRFSAERPKGSFSTLEIQRTEQGDSAMYLCASSLSVNQPQHFGDGTRLSIL.